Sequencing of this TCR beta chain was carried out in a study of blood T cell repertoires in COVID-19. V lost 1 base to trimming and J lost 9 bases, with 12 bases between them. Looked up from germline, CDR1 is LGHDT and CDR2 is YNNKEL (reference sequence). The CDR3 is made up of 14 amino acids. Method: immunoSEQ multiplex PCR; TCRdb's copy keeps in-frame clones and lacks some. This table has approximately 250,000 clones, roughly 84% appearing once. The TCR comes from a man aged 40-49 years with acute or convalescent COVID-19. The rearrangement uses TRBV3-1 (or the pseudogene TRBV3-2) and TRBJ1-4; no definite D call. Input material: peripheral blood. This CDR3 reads CASSQALTGKKLFF. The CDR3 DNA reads TGTGCCAGCAGCCAAGCTTTGACCGGGAAAAAACTGTTTTTT.